The T cell receptor (beta chain) under discussion was sequenced for a study of blood T cell repertoires in COVID-19. In the study overall: Some COVID-19 samples were acute and others convalescent; all came from the United States, Italy and Spain. PBMCs, B-cell-depleted T cells, or T cells provided the cDNA or gDNA that made up the material.

Original data processing: Amplifying reference gene primers gave estimates of nucleated cell counts. The protocol was immunoSEQ multiplex PCR, while the TCRdb copy is restricted to in-frame clones and leaves out a portion. The V and J calls and clone size were taken over from that table, and D and trimming were inferred from the DNA. The data contain about 310,000 clones, roughly 84% of them singletons. Germline assignment: CDR1 SNHLY and CDR2 FYNNEI. The V and J ends lost 6 bases and 7 bases respectively, with 15 bases between them. There are 13 residues in the CDR3. The TCR comes from a man aged 45-65 years with active or convalescent COVID-19. The rearrangement uses TRBV2 and TRBJ1-2, with D possibly matching TRBD1 (6 bases). Sequencing input: peripheral blood. In DNA, the CDR3 is TGTGCCAGCAGCGGAACAGGGTACGGTGGCTACACCTTC. Translating it yields CASSGTGYGGYTF.